The 5 T cell receptor beta chains presented below share a single source sample, sequenced in a study of blood T cell repertoires in COVID-19. TCRdb's copy holds only in-frame clones and misses some; the assay was immunoSEQ multiplex PCR. The sample includes more than 200,000 clones, around 87% of them seen just once. Material for sequencing was PBMCs or T cells enriched from blood (not recorded which). The receptors were gathered from a woman aged 45 to 65 who had recovered from COVID-19.

J is TRBJ2-3 and V is TRBV27, with 8 bases matching TRBD2. The CDR3 length is 15 residues. J lost 1 base, V lost 8 bases, and 8 bases had no gene match. The germline gives CDR1 MNHEY, CDR2 SMNVEV (reference sequence). CDR3 in amino acids: CASGNRAGGTDTQYF. CDR3 sequence (DNA): TGTGCCAGCGGAAATCGAGCGGGAGGCACAGATACGCAGTATTTT.

The chain employs TRBV7-2 and TRBJ2-1; tentative D call: TRBD2 (6 bases). CDR3 size: 15 residues. The germline V gene encodes CDR1 SGHTA and CDR2 FQGNSA. With 5 bases removed from V and 9 bases from J, the gap between germline ends came to 20 bases. DNA for the CDR3: TGTGCCAGCAGCGGCCGGGAGTGGGGTACAAGTGAGCAGTTCTTC. This translates into CASSGREWGTSEQFF.

CDR3 residues: CASSIVVGRGGNQPQHF. In DNA form, the CDR3 reads TGTGCCAGTAGTATAGTAGTTGGCAGGGGAGGCAATCAGCCCCAGCATTTT. The chain couples TRBV19 to TRBJ1-5; D perhaps matches TRBD1 (6 bases). Germline CDR1 LNHDA, CDR2 SQIVND (reference sequence). The CDR3 has 17 residues. The V and J ends lost 1 base and 2 bases respectively, with 15 bases between them.

This clone was counted only a few times. The V and J genes are TRBV9 and TRBJ2-1, with TRBD2 identical over 12 bases. V dropped 4 bases and J dropped 7; count of bases not matched to a gene: 9. CDR1 and CDR2 (germline): SGDLS, YYNGEE. The CDR3 extends over 16 amino acids. The CDR3 sequence is CASSPGLAGRGNEQFF. The CDR3 DNA sequence: TGTGCCAGCAGCCCCGGACTAGCGGGAAGAGGGAATGAGCAGTTCTTC. Full variable domain (missing parts from reference TRBV9 and TRBJ2-1): DSGVTQTPKHLITATGQRVTLRCSPRSGDLSVYWYQQSLDQGLQFLIQYYNGEERAKGNILERFSAQQFPDLHSELNLSSLELGDSALYFCASSPGLAGRGNEQFFGPGTRLTVL.

The rearrangement links TRBV5-4 to TRBJ2-7; 7 nucleotides match TRBD2. This CDR3 is 15 amino acids long. J gave up 3 bases and V 3 bases, and 9 bases lay outside the gene matches. Germline V lookup: CDR1 SGHNT, CDR2 YYREEE (reference sequence). This chain's CDR3 is CASSSGGGDRYEQYF. Here the CDR3 DNA reads TGTGCCAGCAGCTCCGGCGGGGGTGACCGCTACGAGCAGTACTTC.